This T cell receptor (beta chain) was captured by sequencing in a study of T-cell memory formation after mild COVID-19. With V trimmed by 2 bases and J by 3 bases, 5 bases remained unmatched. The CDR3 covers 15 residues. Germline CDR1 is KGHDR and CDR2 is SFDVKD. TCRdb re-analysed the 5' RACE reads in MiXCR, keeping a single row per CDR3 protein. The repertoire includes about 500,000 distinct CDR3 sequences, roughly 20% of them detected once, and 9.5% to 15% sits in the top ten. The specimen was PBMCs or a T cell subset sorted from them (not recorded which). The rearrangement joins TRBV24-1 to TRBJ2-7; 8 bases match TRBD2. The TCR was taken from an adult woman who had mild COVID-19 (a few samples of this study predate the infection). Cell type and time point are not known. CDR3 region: CATSDWRGASYEQYF. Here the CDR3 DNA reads TGTGCCACCAGTGATTGGCGGGGGGCCAGCTACGAGCAGTACTTC.